These 8 T cell receptor beta chains were all obtained from the same sample, sequenced in a study of cytomegalovirus exposure and HLA in healthy donors (dated by TCRdb to about 2017). The library came from the immunoSEQ multiplex PCR assay. The multiplex PCR relied on a mix of 60 forward primers for TCR Vbeta segments and 13 reverse primers for TCR Jbeta segments. The source is immuneACCESS, and TCRdb retained only in-frame sequences with V and J called. Part of the clones is not carried over; for the studies checked, unresolved V genes explain less than half of this, and the remainder is unexplained. A total of 310,000 or so clones appear in this sample, about 90% of them only once. Clones ranked in the top ten supply approximately 2% of the sample. Sequencing was done on a sample of PBMCs. These receptors all come from a young woman in good health and CMV-seronegative.

V gene TRBV9 combines with J gene TRBJ2-7; maybe TRBD1 (7 bases). In germline, CDR1 is SGDLS, CDR2 YYNGEE. The CDR3 has 15 amino acids. Trimming removed 0 bases at V and 2 bases at J, with 12 bases between. CDR3 sequence reads: CASSVGGTEAYEQYF. DNA of the CDR3: TGTGCCAGCAGCGTAGGCGGGACAGAGGCCTACGAGCAGTACTTC.

The V call is TRBV6-5, the J call TRBJ2-7, with D maybe TRBD2 (7 bases). V was shortened by 5 bases and J by 6 bases, with 17 bases between the two germline ends. This CDR3 comprises 14 residues. Per the germline V gene, CDR1 is MNHEY and CDR2 is SVGAGI. The CDR3 sequence: CASSIRAGALEQYF. CDR3 nucleotides: TGTGCCAGCAGTATCCGGGCGGGGGCGCTCGAGCAGTACTTC.

The genes are TRBV11-2 and TRBJ2-1; 8 nucleotides align to TRBD1. This CDR3 has 17 residues. The V gene end was trimmed by 4 bases and the J gene end by 8 bases; junction bases not matched to a gene: 16. The germline V gene has CDR1 SGHAT and CDR2 FQNNGV. This CDR3 reads CASSSPPGTGVSDEQFF. The CDR3 DNA reads TGTGCCAGCAGCTCACCACCCGGGACAGGAGTATCCGATGAGCAGTTCTTC.

The V gene is TRBV6-6, the J gene TRBJ1-2; weak D call: TRBD1 (5 bases). CDR1 and CDR2 (germline): MNHNY, SVGAGI (reference sequence). Trimming shortened V by 0 bases and J by 2 bases, and 7 bases separated the two germline ends. CDR3 length equals 14 residues. The CDR3: CASSYSQGNYGYTF. The DNA for the CDR3 is TGTGCCAGCAGTTACTCCCAGGGCAACTATGGCTACACCTTC.

The chain employs TRBV5-1 and TRBJ2-3; 10 bases align to TRBD1. Trimming cost V 4 bases and J 0 bases; bases outside gene matches: 5. Germline V gives CDR1 SGHRS, CDR2 YFSETQ. The CDR3 covers 16 residues. CDR3 nucleotides: TGCGCCAGCAGCCCTGGACAGGGGGATAGCACAGATACGCAGTATTTT. It yields the protein CASSPGQGDSTDTQYF.

V usage is TRBV5-6 and J usage is TRBJ2-7, with a weak D call TRBD2 (5 bases). This CDR3 has 14 residues. CDR1 is SGHDT, CDR2 YYEEEE, per germline. Trimming removed 3 bases from V and 3 bases from J, with 13 bases in between. The CDR3 protein is CASSSSGRVYEQYF. In DNA form, the CDR3 reads TGTGCCAGCAGCTCGTCGGGAAGGGTCTACGAGCAGTACTTC. Full variable domain (outside the CDR3, taken from reference TRBV5-6 and TRBJ2-7): DAGVTQSPTHLIKTRGQQVTLRCSPKSGHDTVSWYQQALGQGPQFIFQYYEEEERQRGNFPDRFSGHQFPNYSSELNVNALLLGDSALYLCASSSSGRVYEQYFGPGTRLTVT.

CDR3 amino acids: CASRRPGSGYEQYF. Here the CDR3 DNA reads TGTGCCAGCAGGCGGCCGGGAAGTGGGTACGAGCAGTACTTC. The chain combines TRBV6-6 with TRBJ2-7, with D tentatively TRBD2 (5 bases). CDR1 MNHNY and CDR2 SVGAGI come from the germline V gene (reference sequence). CDR3 size: 14 residues. The V and J ends lost 6 bases and 4 bases respectively, with 16 bases between them.

The rearrangement links TRBV7-9 to TRBJ2-5; D ambiguous. V lost 3 bases and J 5 bases, leaving 13 bases between the germline ends. CDR1 is SEHNR, CDR2 FQNEAQ, per germline (reference sequence). The CDR3 loop spans 14 amino acids. CDR3 amino acids: CASSFSSGGETQYF. CDR3 coding DNA: TGTGCCAGCAGCTTTAGTTCGGGTGGGGAGACCCAGTACTTC.